The sequence of this T cell receptor beta chain was determined in a study of blood T cell repertoires in COVID-19. Overall study: From T cells, B-cell-depleted T cells, or PBMCs came the material, which was cDNA or gDNA.

This clone was seen just once. How the authors handled the data: Researchers report that nucleated cell counts were estimated from reference gene primer amplification. Generated by immunoSEQ multiplex PCR, the TCRdb table keeps only in-frame clones and is missing some. V, J and clone size reflect that table, while D and trimming were determined from the DNA. The sample records a few hundred thousand clones, about nine tenths being singletons. CDR1 and CDR2 (germline): DFQATT, SNEGSKA (reference sequence). Trimming removed 3 bases from V and 2 bases from J, with 17 bases in between. This CDR3 contains 15 residues.

Sample: peripheral blood. The receptor was isolated from a woman aged 40 to 50 who had recovered from COVID-19. The chain has TRBV20-1 and TRBJ2-7; no reliable D call. In nucleotides, the CDR3 is TGCAGTGCTAGTGGTAGTTCTGCCCTTCCCTACGAGCAGTACTTC. It encodes CSASGSSALPYEQYF.